This record looks at one T cell receptor beta chain sequence and its context. No antigen is known for it. A much larger clone lies a single base off, so this may be a read error. The data derive from a study of identical twins (dated by TCRdb to 2016 to 2017). Concerning the study at large: To test whether fetal clonotypes persist, this study deep-sequenced TCR alpha and beta repertoires from monozygotic twins, from unrelated adults of various ages, and from cord blood. Replicate twin experiments were performed at different times using different library preparation protocols to rule out contamination.

The CDR3 runs 14 amino acids, cysteine and phenylalanine included. Here the CDR3 DNA is all that survives: 42 bases in frame from base 1. Reading the germline V gene gives CDR1 MGHRA and CDR2 YSYEKL. Only healthy Caucasian donors were included. Three unrelated non-twin adults were also sequenced: a male aged 18 to 30, a male aged 50 to 60 and a female aged 50 to 60. Miltenyi CD45RO+ enrichment and human naive T-cell isolation kits were used to isolate memory (CD45RO+) and naive T cells from PBMC. The paper's findings and limits, for the study overall: Abundant cord blood beta clonotypes had fewer insertions, young adult naive repertoires showed a similar but weaker trend, and memory repertoires showed no such trend. Out-of-frame TCR alpha sequences shared between twins showed an excess of low generation-probability sequences compared with coincidental sharing between unrelated individuals. In monozygotic twins, out-of-frame TCR alpha sharing was systematically underestimated by recombination models, although the models agreed with sharing between unrelated individuals. In beta out-of-frame sequences, excess twin sharing was weaker, because having fewer shared sequences lowered the signal-to-noise ratio. Because the same donors could not be followed over many years, the conclusions relied on cross-sectional statistical analysis. Zero-insertion analyses could be partly confounded by invariant T cells such as MAIT and iNKT, although diverse VJ usage argued against such confounding for most clonotypes.

Receptor libraries were prepared by 5' RACE. Instrument on record: Illumina HiSeq 2000. Template switching introduced a universal primer binding site; the final cDNA contained a unique molecular identifier, enabling accurate counting of TCR cDNA molecules. First-strand cDNA for TCR alpha and beta chains was synthesized from specific primers in the conserved constant-segment region. To control for contamination, every cDNA library was double barcoded, receiving both a SMART-Mk sample barcode and Illumina barcodes. Two successive PCR steps introduced TruSeq adapter sequences along with Illumina sample barcodes. Sequencing of the TCR alpha and beta cDNA libraries was done on the Illumina HiSeq platform using custom primers. The source study handled its data this way. MiGEC was used to process raw reads and extract unique molecular identifiers, and MiXCR was used to find CDR3 positions. For each individual, recombination models were inferred using an EM algorithm with the repgenHMM and IGoR tools. Shared clonotypes were analyzed with the tcR package in R, and sharing was normalized by the product of cloneset sizes. To study raw recombination free of thymic and clonal selection effects, out-of-frame nonproductive sequences were analyzed. Clones were called with MiXCR by TCRdb after fastp trimmed the public reads at Q25, and only in-frame beta chains were retained. When rows share a CDR3 protein, they turn into one entry using the most common DNA and genes. Here the V and J calls rest on TCRdb's processing, not on the authors' analysis. For this sample there are about 340,000 distinct CDR3 sequences; about 10% appear just once. Of the sample, more than 8% is held by the ten largest clones.

Rearrangement joined TRBV4-1 to TRBJ2-7; no D gene can be assigned with confidence. Material: naive T cells sorted from blood. The sample's cell subset or site label, decoded: cells isolated with a human naive T-cell isolation kit. The sequence was obtained from a woman between 45 and 60 years old in good health. The DNA sequence is as follows: TGCGCCAGCAACCAAGATCCCCTTTCGGACGAGCAGTACTTC. Its translation reads: CASNQDPLSDEQYF.